Listed below are T cell receptor beta chains from one sample, sequenced in a study of lymphopenia after photon versus proton radiotherapy. Sequenced by immunoSEQ multiplex PCR; TCRdb stores in-frame clones only, minus some. The sample yields about 8,300 clones, approximately 86% seen once. The sequences come from peripheral blood, collected from a patient treated with photon-based radiotherapy. These receptors were collected from a man at least 80 years old with cholangiocarcinoma. Each CDR3 is given with its conserved first and last residue. Each record gives: V gene, J gene, clone size, D gene, CDR3 DNA, CDR3 protein. A D gene is named only where the DNA matches it firmly. A row's size may be missing; if present it is once, few, many or a size class.

>TRBV27|TRBJ1-5|NA|NA
TGTGCCAGCAGTTTAAGGGGGTGGAATCAGCCCCAGCATTTT
CASSLRGWNQPQHF
>TRBV28|TRBJ2-7|NA|NA
TGTGCCAGCAGTCCAATACTTCGGGGGAGTCTTCGCTACGAGCAGTACTTC
CASSPILRGSLRYEQYF
>TRBV6-1|TRBJ2-5|NA|NA
TGTGCCAGCAGTGAAGCGGGGGGGCGTCGAGAGACCCAGTACTTC
CASSEAGGRRETQYF
>TRBV6-5|TRBJ2-3|NA|NA
TGTGCCAGCAGTTCTGGCGGGAGCACAGATACGCAGTATTTT
CASSSGGSTDTQYF
>TRBV6-5|TRBJ1-1|NA|NA
TGTGCCAGCAGGATAAGTAGGGGGGACACTGAAGCTTTCTTT
CASRISRGDTEAFF
>TRBV4-1|TRBJ2-6|NA|NA
TGCGCCAGCAGCCAAGTACAGGCCTCTGGGGCCAACGTCCTGACTTTC
CASSQVQASGANVLTF
>TRBV5-1|TRBJ2-1|once|TRBD1
TGCGCCAGCAGCGCGGGACAGGGTCGTCAGTTCTTC
CASSAGQGRQFF
>TRBV7-2|TRBJ2-7|NA|TRBD1
TGTGCCAGCAGCTTGGACAGGGGGCGGGACGAGCAGTACTTC
CASSLDRGRDEQYF
>TRBV9|TRBJ1-3|NA|NA
TGTGCCAGCAGCGTACTGGGGGAGAAAGGAAACACCATATATTTT
CASSVLGEKGNTIYF
>TRBV6-5|TRBJ2-3|NA|NA
TGTGCCAGCAGACCTACCGAAAAGCCCGATACGCAGTATTTT
CASRPTEKPDTQYF
>TRBV5-1|TRBJ2-1|NA|NA
TGCGCCAGCAGCGCCGGGACTTACAATGAGCAGTTCTTC
CASSAGTYNEQFF
>TRBV30|TRBJ1-6|NA|TRBD1
TGTGCCTGGAGTCTGTTGACAGGGCGGAGCAATTCACCCCTCCACTTT
CAWSLLTGRSNSPLHF
>TRBV5-4|TRBJ1-2|NA|NA
TGTGCCAGCAGCTTTACCGGGACAAATGGAGGCTACACCTTC
CASSFTGTNGGYTF
>TRBV7-9|TRBJ2-5|NA|NA
TGTGCCAGCAGCTTATTGGGGGGCAGCGAGACCCAGTACTTC
CASSLLGGSETQYF
>TRBV5-1|TRBJ2-3|NA|TRBD2
TGCGCCAGCAGCTTGCAGCGGGGCCCCACAGATACGCAGTATTTT
CASSLQRGPTDTQYF
>TRBV30|TRBJ2-7|NA|TRBD1
TGTGCCGGAGGACAGGCCTACGAGCAGTACTTC
CAGGQAYEQYF
>TRBV5-1|TRBJ2-5|NA|NA
TGCGCCAGCAGCTTTGAAGGGAAAGAGTTGGAGACCCAGTACTTC
CASSFEGKELETQYF
>TRBV28|TRBJ1-6|NA|NA
TGTGCCAGCAGTACCGCCCAGGGCTTGAATTCACCCCTCCACTTT
CASSTAQGLNSPLHF
>TRBV27|TRBJ2-3|NA|TRBD2
TGTGCCAGCAGTTCCCCTAGCGGCGACACAGATACGCAGTATTTT
CASSSPSGDTDTQYF
>TRBV7-9|TRBJ1-2|once|NA
TGTGCCAGCAGCTTATCGGCAGGGCTCTTGGATGGCTACACCTTC
CASSLSAGLLDGYTF
>TRBV6-1|TRBJ1-2|NA|NA
TGTGCCAGCAGCGCCGTTTGGAACACACTCTATGGCTACACCTTC
CASSAVWNTLYGYTF
>TRBV18|TRBJ2-3|once|NA
TGTGCCAGCTCACGATCGACCGGGGTCTTAGATACGCAGTATTTT
CASSRSTGVLDTQYF
>TRBV28|TRBJ1-6|NA|NA
TGTGCCAGCAGCTTCTCAAATTCACCCCTCCACTTT
CASSFSNSPLHF
>TRBV5-1|TRBJ2-5|once|TRBD1
TGCGCCAGCAGAGGGACAGGGAAGGAGACCCAGTACTTC
CASRGTGKETQYF
>TRBV27|TRBJ1-1|NA|NA
TGTGCCAGCAGTTTAGGGGCGGGGCGTACAGCTTTCTTT
CASSLGAGRTAFF
>TRBV29-1|TRBJ1-5|NA|NA
TGCAGCGTTGGAGGGGGGCCTAGCAATCAGCCCCAGCATTTT
CSVGGGPSNQPQHF
>TRBV5-1|TRBJ2-7|NA|TRBD1
TGCGCCAGCAGCTTGGGACAGGGAAGGAGCGAGCAGTACTTC
CASSLGQGRSEQYF
>TRBV7-3|TRBJ2-7|once|TRBD2
TGTGCCAGCAGCCATGGGACTAGCGGCGAGCAGTACTTC
CASSHGTSGEQYF
>TRBV9|TRBJ2-1|NA|NA
TGTGCCAGCAGTGGGGACATCTACAATGAGCAGTTCTTC
CASSGDIYNEQFF
>TRBV11-2|TRBJ2-5|NA|NA
TGTGCCAGCAGCCCGCCTGGGGGCGAGCAAGAGACCCAGTACTTC
CASSPPGGEQETQYF
>TRBV27|TRBJ1-2|NA|NA
TGTGCCAGCAGTTTATTGAACGGAAGGGGCCTCGATGGCTACACCTTC
CASSLLNGRGLDGYTF
>TRBV5-1|TRBJ1-2|NA|NA
TGCGCCAGCAGCTTGCCCAGAGGCAACTATGGCTACACCTTC
CASSLPRGNYGYTF
>TRBV5-1|TRBJ1-2|NA|TRBD1
TGCGCCAGCAGCTTGAAAGACAGGGGCGACTATGGCTACACCTTC
CASSLKDRGDYGYTF
>TRBV5-1|TRBJ2-3|NA|NA
TGCGCCAGCAGCTTGGGAATCAGGGGCACAGATACGCAGTATTTT
CASSLGIRGTDTQYF